The 25 T cell receptor beta chains reported below all come from one sample, sequenced in a study of early T cells in non-severe SARS-CoV-2 infection. A single record per CDR3 protein comes from TCRdb applying MiXCR to the 5' RACE reads. The sample consists of about 22,000 distinct CDR3 sequences, 4% to 5% of them appearing once. The sequenced material came from whole blood. Receptors were obtained from an adult who was a healthcare worker with PCR-confirmed SARS-CoV-2 infection or an uninfected control (not recorded which).

This clonotype came up many times. The chain carries TRBV7-8 and TRBJ2-3; D is unclear. CDR1 is SGHVS, CDR2 FQNEAQ, per germline. V dropped 0 bases and J dropped 3 bases, with 7 bases sitting between them. The CDR3 has 14 residues. The DNA of the CDR3 is TGTGCCAGCAGCTTAGCGAGGCCGACAGATACGCAGTATTTT. Amino acids: CASSLARPTDTQYF.

This clonotype was picked up many times. The rearrangement uses TRBV6-5 and TRBJ1-5; a possible D gene is TRBD1 (5 bases). The CDR3 runs to 16 residues. Germline V gene data show CDR1 as MNHEY and CDR2 as SVGAGI. V dropped 0 bases and J dropped 6 bases, with 15 bases sitting between them. The CDR3 bases are TGTGCCAGCAGTTACTCCCGATTGGGGGGGTTTCAGCCCCAGCATTTT. Translating it yields CASSYSRLGGFQPQHF.

This clonotype was recorded at least ten times. This chain uses TRBV9 with TRBJ2-3; D not resolved. The V and J ends lost 0 bases and 2 bases respectively, with 13 bases between them. The CDR3 is made up of 16 amino acids. Germline assignment: CDR1 SGDLS and CDR2 YYNGEE. The CDR3 bases are TGTGCCAGCAGCGTAGAAGGACGGTTGCACACAGATACGCAGTATTTT. It is translated as CASSVEGRLHTDTQYF. Full variable domain (rest looked up from reference TRBV9 and TRBJ2-3): DSGVTQTPKHLITATGQRVTLRCSPRSGDLSVYWYQQSLDQGLQFLIQYYNGEERAKGNILERFSAQQFPDLHSELNLSSLELGDSALYFCASSVEGRLHTDTQYFGPGTRLTVL.

The chain joins TRBV24-1 to TRBJ2-7; TRBD2 aligns across 11 bases. The junction had 20 bases not matched to a gene; V was cut back by 7 bases and J by 4 bases. Per germline, CDR1 KGHDR and CDR2 SFDVKD. The CDR3 is 19 residues long. CDR3 in DNA: TGTGCCACCAGGGTCACAACCCATGGTGGTACTAGCGGGGGATACGAGCAGTACTTC. It translates to CATRVTTHGGTSGGYEQYF.

The chain is built from TRBV11-2 and TRBJ2-7, with D perhaps TRBD1 or TRBD2 (5 bases each). The V end was cut by 5 bases, the J end by 3 bases, with 14 bases between. This CDR3 is built from 14 residues. Germline CDR1 and CDR2: SGHAT and FQNNGV. This CDR3 reads CASSPRDPGYEQYF. The CDR3 DNA reads as TGTGCCAGCAGCCCTCGGGACCCAGGCTACGAGCAGTACTTC.

This clonotype was seen many times. V and J are TRBV15 and TRBJ1-6, with unresolved D. V was pared by 4 bases and J by 9 bases, with 10 bases between. CDR1 is LNHNV and CDR2 is YYDKDF in the germline V gene (reference sequence). CDR3 size: 13 residues. The CDR3 DNA is TGTGCCACCAGCACCCGGACGGGTTCACCCCTCCACTTT. It encodes CATSTRTGSPLHF.

This clonotype was found many times. CDR3 coding DNA: TGTGCCAGCAGTTCGCGGTCGGGTCAGCCCCAGCATTTT. Its translation: CASSSRSGQPQHF. The chain combines TRBV12-3 or TRBV12-4 with TRBJ1-5; D gene unclear. Trimming pared 4 bases from V and 6 bases from J, leaving 10 bases between. This CDR3 comprises 13 residues.

This chain uses TRBV7-9 with TRBJ1-4; tentatively, D is TRBD1 (6 bases). V dropped 3 bases and J dropped 5 bases, with 13 bases sitting between them. Germline CDR1 reads SEHNR; CDR2 reads FQNEAQ (reference sequence). The CDR3 has 15 amino acids. The DNA for the CDR3 is TGTGCCAGCAGCTTGGGGGACACCATAAATGAAAAACTGTTTTTT. This sequence encodes CASSLGDTINEKLFF. The full variable domain, completed using reference TRBV7-9 and TRBJ1-4, is DTGVSQNPRHKITKRGQNVTFRCDPISEHNRLYWYRQTLGQGPEFLTYFQNEAQLEKSRLLSDRFSAERPKGSFSTLEIQRTEQGDSAMYLCASSLGDTINEKLFFGSGTQLSVL.

There are many counts of this clonotype. The gene calls are TRBV24-1 and TRBJ2-3; no firm D call. Germline V CDR1 and CDR2: KGHDR, SFDVKD. V gave up 4 bases and J gave up 2 bases, with 6 bases separating them. The CDR3 contains 13 residues. The CDR3 sequence: CATSDSNTDTQYF. The CDR3, as DNA: TGTGCCACCAGTGACTCGAACACAGATACGCAGTATTTT.

A few counts support this clonotype. The rearrangement uses TRBV11-2 and TRBJ2-7; 9 nucleotides line up with TRBD1. V lost 3 bases, J lost 2 bases, and 2 bases stayed unmatched. Germline values: CDR1 SGHAT, CDR2 FQNNGV. The CDR3 contains 14 residues. The CDR3 sequence is CASSFDRGTYEQYF. CDR3 DNA sequence: TGTGCCAGCAGCTTCGACAGGGGGACCTACGAGCAGTACTTC.

Many counts were recorded for this clonotype. This chain connects TRBV7-6 to TRBJ1-1; tentative D call: TRBD1 (6 bases). Germline CDR1 SGHVS, CDR2 FNYEAQ. This CDR3 is 14 amino acids long. Trimming shortened V by 3 bases and J by 0 bases, and 8 bases separated the two germline ends. The CDR3 DNA sequence: TGTGCCAGCAGCTTGGGACAAGTGAACACTGAAGCTTTCTTT. It specifies CASSLGQVNTEAFF.

This sequence joins TRBV6-2 or TRBV6-3 and TRBJ1-5; the match to TRBD1 covers 7 bases. With V trimmed by 8 bases and J by 2 bases, 9 bases remained unmatched. The CDR3 loop spans 15 amino acids. Per the germline V gene, CDR1 is MNHEY and CDR2 is SVGEGT. The CDR3 nucleotides are TGTGCCAGCCGAGGGGGCGCGATGGGCAATCAGCCCCAGCATTTT. Encoded protein: CASRGGAMGNQPQHF.

This clonotype showed up many times. The rearrangement joins TRBV30 to TRBJ1-2; no reliable D call. Between the trimmed V and J ends, which lost 2 bases and 4 bases, there was a span of 5 bases. CDR3 size: 11 residues. Germline CDR1 GTSNPN, CDR2 SVGIG (reference sequence). The CDR3 spells CAWSPLYGYTF. CDR3 coding DNA: TGTGCCTGGAGTCCACTCTATGGCTACACCTTC.

The V gene is TRBV3-1, the J gene TRBJ1-5; 8 nucleotides align to TRBD1. Looked up from germline, CDR1 is LGHDT and CDR2 is YNNKEL (reference sequence). The CDR3 covers 13 residues. V lost 2 bases to trimming and J lost 7 bases; unmatched junction nucleotides: 1. Here the CDR3 reads CASSQSGGQPQHF. The DNA of the CDR3 is TGTGCCAGCAGCCAATCAGGGGGCCAGCCCCAGCATTTT.

This clonotype is classed as medium-sized (0.01 to 0.1%). This chain connects TRBV25-1 to TRBJ2-5; D is unresolved. CDR3 length equals 11 residues. Germline V CDR1 and CDR2: MGHDK, SYGVNS. Trimming took off 2 bases at V and 6 bases at J, with 4 bases between the two ends. CDR3 sequence: CASSEGKTQYF. In DNA, the CDR3 is TGTGCCAGCAGTGAAGGAAAGACCCAGTACTTC.

This clonotype rates as medium-sized. The J gene is TRBJ2-7, the V gene TRBV7-8; D possibly uses TRBD1 or TRBD2 (7 bases each). This CDR3 has 14 amino acids. Germline lookup yields CDR1 SGHVS and CDR2 FQNEAQ. V lost 0 bases and J 6 bases, leaving 12 bases between the germline ends. The CDR3 nucleotides are TGTGCCAGCAGCTTAGCCCAGGGGGGGAGCGAGCAGTACTTC. Translated, it gives CASSLAQGGSEQYF. Looking up the rest from reference TRBV7-8 and TRBJ2-7 gives the full variable domain: GAGVSQSPRYKVAKRGQDVALRCDPISGHVSLFWYQQALGQGPEFLTYFQNEAQLDKSGLPSDRFFAERPEGSVSTLKIQRTQQEDSAVYLCASSLAQGGSEQYFGPGTRLTVT.

Many counts were recorded for this clonotype. The V call is TRBV12-3 or TRBV12-4, the J call TRBJ1-1, with D uncertain. The V end was cut by 5 bases, the J end by 4 bases, with 5 bases between. This CDR3 region has 11 residues. CDR3 DNA: TGTGCCAGCAGTAAGATCACTGAAGCTTTCTTT. This gives the protein CASSKITEAFF.

This chain uses TRBV12-3 or TRBV12-4 with TRBJ1-1; D is possibly TRBD1 (6 bases). Trimming left V 1 base short and J 4 bases short, with 7 bases between. This CDR3 is built from 13 residues. As DNA, the CDR3 is TGTGCCAGCAGTTTAGGCAGGGGCACTGAAGCTTTCTTT. Translation gives CASSLGRGTEAFF.

The sample holds a few counts of this clonotype. The V call is TRBV10-3, the J call TRBJ2-7; D gene uncertain. The CDR3 sequence is 12 residues long. V shed 4 bases and J shed 6 bases, with 10 bases lying between them. Germline V gives CDR1 ENHRY, CDR2 SYGVKD. CDR3 nucleotide sequence: TGTGCCATCAGTGTATCAGCCTCCGAGCAGTACTTC. Its translation is CAISVSASEQYF.

This clonotype was found many times. The rearrangement joins TRBV7-2 to TRBJ1-1; TRBD1 agrees at 9 bases. V was clipped by 4 bases and J by 0 bases; unmatched bases: 12. The CDR3 spans 18 residues. Germline V gene data show CDR1 as SGHTA and CDR2 as FQGNSA. The CDR3 DNA is TGTGCCAGCAGCTCCTTCCCCGGGGACAGGGTCATGAACACTGAAGCTTTCTTT. It encodes CASSSFPGDRVMNTEAFF.

There are many counts of this clonotype. The chain recombines TRBV18 with TRBJ2-2; maybe TRBD2 (5 bases). The CDR3 totals 17 residues. Germline assignment: CDR1 KGHSH and CDR2 LQKENI. The germline V and J ends were trimmed by 0 bases and 4 bases, with 15 bases remaining between them. CDR3 loop: CASSPPSGSSFTGELFF. In DNA, the CDR3 is TGTGCCAGCTCACCACCCTCTGGGAGTAGTTTCACCGGGGAGCTGTTTTTT.

This clonotype was seen at least ten times. The CDR3 DNA reads TGCAGCGTTGAAGAGGGCGGGGATGGGACCCAGTACTTC. Its protein is CSVEEGGDGTQYF. The genes are TRBV29-1 and TRBJ2-5; a weak D match, TRBD2 (6 bases). Trimming shortened V by 0 bases and J by 7 bases, and 12 bases separated the two germline ends. The germline V gene has CDR1 SQVTM and CDR2 ANQGSEA. The length of the CDR3 is 13 residues.

This clonotype was detected ten times or more. The V and J genes are TRBV20-1 and TRBJ2-5; possible D gene TRBD1, 6 bases. V dropped 6 bases and J dropped 10 bases, with 21 bases sitting between them. CDR3 size: 13 residues. CDR1 is DFQATT, CDR2 SNEGSKA, per germline (reference sequence). CDR3 coding DNA: TGCAGTGCCCCAGGGGATCCTAGGAGCGGCCAGTACTTC. It yields the protein CSAPGDPRSGQYF.

This chain joins TRBV7-8 and TRBJ1-6; D not certain. Germline CDR1 reads SGHVS; CDR2 reads FQNEAQ. Trimming pared 1 base from V and 3 bases from J, leaving 4 bases between. The CDR3 extends over 14 amino acids. DNA for the CDR3: TGTGCCAGCAGCTTAGAGGACTATAATTCACCCCTCCACTTT. Its protein product is CASSLEDYNSPLHF.

This clonotype was recorded at least ten times. This chain connects TRBV9 to TRBJ2-3, with D perhaps given as TRBD1 or TRBD2 (5 bases each). V was shortened by 0 bases and J by 4 bases, with 12 bases between the two germline ends. CDR3 length equals 15 residues. Looked up from germline, CDR1 is SGDLS and CDR2 is YYNGEE. CDR3 DNA sequence: TGTGCCAGCAGCGTAGGGCCTCTGGGGGCAGATACGCAGTATTTT. Its translation is CASSVGPLGADTQYF.